This record covers a single T cell receptor (beta chain). These data come from a study of blood T cell repertoires in COVID-19. CDR3 length: 18 residues. Per the study methods: Scientists estimated how many nucleated cells there were by amplifying reference gene primers. Data came from immunoSEQ multiplex PCR; TCRdb stores just in-frame clones and leaves some out. V, J and clone size reflect that table, while D and trimming were determined from the DNA. The table lists about 38,000 clones, around 87% of them singletons, with 20% to 30% in the top ten. The chain has TRBV21-1 and TRBJ1-5; no DNA check was done on the table's D call, TRBD1. TRBV21-1 is annotated as a pseudogene. The clonotype comes from a man aged 55 to 69 with active or convalescent COVID-19. The sample consisted of peripheral blood. CDR3 loop: CASSSVQQGAAEDQPQHF. CDR3 DNA: TGTGCCAGCAGCAGTGTACAACAGGGGGCGGCGGAAGATCAGCCCCAGCATTTT.